Listed below are T cell receptor beta chains from one sample, sequenced in a study of PD-1 and CTLA-4 blockade in melanoma. Data came from immunoSEQ multiplex PCR; TCRdb stores just in-frame clones and leaves some out. The sample lists 25,000 to 35,000 clones, around nine tenths seen once, with about 8.5% in the top ten. The source material was CD8+ T cells from peripheral blood, sampled before anti-PD-1 treatment. The receptors originated from a human donor with melanoma. Each CDR3 is given with its conserved first and last residue. Clone size, where shown, is once, few, many, or a class for clones that have expanded.

J,V,size,CDR3
TRBJ2-3,TRBV7-9,-,CASSSPGIDTDTQYF
TRBJ2-3,TRBV9,-,CASSLRDFSEEDTQYF
TRBJ2-6,TRBV6-4,-,CASSDTGHSGANVLTF
TRBJ2-1,TRBV28,-,CASSWTSPYNEQFF
TRBJ2-1,TRBV6-5,-,CASSRTSGSYNEQFF
TRBJ2-7,TRBV2,few,CASTAATGLETYEQYF
TRBJ2-1,TRBV19,-,CASSIGTASSYNEQFF
TRBJ2-7,TRBV7-2,-,CASSLGGDGAYEQYF
TRBJ2-2,TRBV27,-,CASSPSRGNTGELFF
TRBJ1-1,TRBV30,once,CAWSFGQTNTEAFF
TRBJ2-3,TRBV15,-,CATSPPRGLTDTQYF
TRBJ2-5,TRBV5-4,-,CASSFMGEETQYF
TRBJ2-3,TRBV28,-,CASSPSRGGGADTQYF
TRBJ2-5,TRBV27,-,CASRVAGAETQYF
TRBJ1-1,TRBV2,-,CASNPGTNTEAFF
TRBJ1-6,TRBV30,few,CAWSVLEASDSPLHF
TRBJ2-6,TRBV14,-,CASSQGQGAYRGANVLTF
TRBJ1-4,TRBV28,-,CASRGTAPEKLFF
TRBJ2-7,TRBV5-5,-,CASSQTGTYEQYF
TRBJ1-6,TRBV7-3,-,CASSSTGLGSPLHF
TRBJ2-1,TRBV5-1,-,CASSLAGGRAYNEQFF
TRBJ2-2,TRBV6-5,-,CASSPRAGGELFF
TRBJ2-7,TRBV27,-,CASSLGGKQPDYEQYF
TRBJ1-1,TRBV27,-,CASSFDRGSTEAFF
TRBJ1-5,TRBV6-9,few,CAIGKGARNQPQHF
TRBJ1-1,TRBV30,-,CAWSLDLDTEAFF
TRBJ1-1,TRBV7-9,-,CASSLRLVDTEAFF
TRBJ1-1,TRBV6-1,once,CASSERGTEAFF
TRBJ2-2,TRBV11-2,medium-sized,CARGGTGGTGELFF
TRBJ1-5,TRBV19,-,CASSREQGGKFGQPQHF
TRBJ2-2,TRBV6-5,-,CASSYSDGNTGELFF
TRBJ2-7,TRBV5-5,once,CASSLKGTPYEQYF